Each of the 22 T cell receptor beta chains below was sequenced from the same sample in a study of CD8 T cells in ankylosing spondylitis. Using its own MiXCR run on the 5' RACE reads, TCRdb lists one record per CDR3 protein. The repertoire holds 250,000 or so distinct CDR3 sequences, with over 8.5% as singletons. Sequencing was done on a sample of blood, either unsorted or a sorted T cell fraction (not recorded which). The receptors were gathered from a male donor with ankylosing spondylitis or in good health (not recorded which).

This clonotype appeared a few times. CDR3 DNA: TGTGCCAGCAGCACCTGGGACAGGGGCCAGACAGAGACCCAGTACTTC. Residues: CASSTWDRGQTETQYF. This chain joins TRBV27 and TRBJ2-5, with TRBD1 matching 10 bases. The V segment lost 6 bases and the J segment 4 bases; nucleotides outside the gene matches: 11. Germline CDR1 MNHEY, CDR2 SMNVEV (reference sequence). The CDR3 runs to 16 residues.

This clonotype was picked up a small number of times. The rearrangement links TRBV7-9 to TRBJ2-7, with TRBD1 identical over 7 bases. V shed 5 bases, J shed 3 bases, and the junction held 1 base outside the gene matches. The CDR3 is 12 residues long. The germline V gene encodes CDR1 SEHNR and CDR2 FQNEAQ (reference sequence). The CDR3 DNA sequence: TGTGCCAGCAGCACAGGGGTCTACGAGCAGTACTTC. Translation: CASSTGVYEQYF.

Only a few counts were recorded for this clonotype. The V gene is TRBV5-1, the J gene TRBJ2-2; 7 nucleotides match TRBD1. The V gene's germline CDR1 is SGHRS and CDR2 YFSETQ. The junction had 9 bases not matched to a gene; V was cut back by 10 bases and J by 0 bases. The CDR3 has 15 amino acids. CDR3 sequence (DNA): TGCGCCTCGACCCGGGACAGAGCGAACACCGGGGAGCTGTTTTTT. Translation gives CASTRDRANTGELFF.

The chain employs TRBV12-3 or TRBV12-4 and TRBJ2-1, with D possibly being TRBD2 (5 bases). The V end was cut by 7 bases, the J end by 9 bases, with 10 bases between. The CDR3 is made up of 11 amino acids. The CDR3 reads CASTARGEQFF. The CDR3 nucleotides read TGTGCCAGCACCGCACGGGGTGAGCAGTTCTTC.

This clonotype was seen at least ten times. V and J are TRBV6-1 and TRBJ1-5; TRBD1 matches 7 bases. CDR1 is MNHNS, CDR2 SASEGT, per germline. The ends lost 5 bases at V and 4 bases at J; junction bases unmatched: 5. The CDR3 sequence is 14 residues long. CDR3 sequence reads: CASSQTGRNQPQHF. CDR3 DNA sequence: TGTGCCAGCAGTCAGACAGGGCGGAATCAGCCCCAGCATTTT.

Ten or more counts support this clonotype. V is TRBV12-3 or TRBV12-4 and J is TRBJ2-7, with D unclear. The CDR3 consists of 12 residues. Deletions cut 3 bases from V and 7 bases from J, with 10 bases between. The CDR3: CASSFRVGEQYF. The CDR3, as DNA: TGTGCCAGCAGTTTTAGGGTCGGGGAGCAGTACTTC.

This clonotype was seen only a few times. The gene calls are TRBV19 and TRBJ2-2; 16 bases line up with TRBD2. J gave up 5 bases and V 6 bases, and 3 bases lay outside the gene matches. Germline V gene data show CDR1 as LNHDA and CDR2 as SQIVND (reference sequence). The CDR3 sequence is 16 residues long. CDR3 residues: CASSRGLAGGTGELFF. For the CDR3, the DNA is TGTGCCAGTAGCCGGGGACTAGCGGGAGGGACCGGGGAGCTGTTTTTT.

This clonotype was counted ten times or more. V usage is TRBV12-3 or TRBV12-4 and J usage is TRBJ2-2; 9 nucleotides agree with TRBD2. V lost 3 bases to trimming and J lost 6 bases; unmatched junction nucleotides: 8. The CDR3 runs to 16 residues. CDR3: CASSFFAGGTPGELFF. In nucleotides, the CDR3 is TGTGCCAGCAGTTTTTTTGCGGGGGGGACGCCCGGGGAGCTGTTTTTT.

The table lists this clonotype with a few counts. This chain uses TRBV15 with TRBJ2-7; a possible D gene is TRBD2 (5 bases). Trimming cost V 0 bases and J 6 bases, with 12 bases left between them. There are 14 residues in the CDR3. Germline V lookup: CDR1 LNHNV, CDR2 YYDKDF (reference sequence). The CDR3 region is CATSRDIRGLEQYF. The CDR3, as DNA: TGTGCCACCAGCAGAGATATTAGAGGGCTCGAGCAGTACTTC. The full variable domain, its missing parts supplied by reference TRBV15 and TRBJ2-7, is DAMVIQNPRYQVTQFGKPVTLSCSQTLNHNVMYWYQQKSSQAPKLLFHYYDKDFNNEADTPDNFQSRRPNTSFCFLDIRSPGLGDTAMYLCATSRDIRGLEQYFGPGTRLTVT.

Only a few counts were recorded for this clonotype. This chain uses TRBV7-8 with TRBJ2-5; maybe TRBD2 (5 bases). Germline CDR1 reads SGHVS; CDR2 reads FQNEAQ. The CDR3 consists of 14 residues. Trimming left V 4 bases short and J 1 base short, with 10 bases between. The CDR3 spells CASSSDEGQETQYF. In DNA, the CDR3 is TGTGCCAGCAGCTCAGACGAGGGCCAAGAGACCCAGTACTTC.

This clonotype was counted only a few times. The chain is built from TRBV3-1 and TRBJ2-3; D uncertain. This CDR3 region has 13 residues. Per germline, CDR1 LGHDT and CDR2 YNNKEL (reference sequence). V shed 6 bases and J shed 9 bases, with 16 bases lying between them. CDR3 region: CASRPRIPITQYF. CDR3 in DNA: TGTGCCAGCAGACCCAGGATCCCCATCACGCAGTATTTT.

This clonotype has a count of ten or more. CDR3 amino acids: CASSWMNTEAFF. The CDR3 nucleotides read TGTGCCAGCAGTTGGATGAACACTGAAGCTTTCTTT. This chain links TRBV12-3 or TRBV12-4 with TRBJ1-1; D not resolved. The CDR3 loop spans 12 amino acids. V was shortened by 4 bases and J by 0 bases, with 3 bases between the two germline ends.

There are many counts of this clonotype. V and J are TRBV28 and TRBJ1-2; TRBD1 matches 11 bases. V lost 5 bases to trimming and J lost 8 bases; unmatched junction nucleotides: 13. The germline V gene encodes CDR1 MDHEN and CDR2 SYDVKM. The CDR3 is 16 residues long. CDR3: CASSPPTGQGAWGYTF. The CDR3 DNA reads as TGTGCCAGCAGTCCCCCTACCGGACAGGGGGCCTGGGGCTACACCTTC.

This clonotype was detected ten times or more. The rearrangement joins TRBV15 to TRBJ2-7; 11 bases match TRBD2. The CDR3 has 17 residues. Trimming removed 3 bases from V and 5 bases from J; junction bases left unmatched: 12. Germline V lookup: CDR1 LNHNV, CDR2 YYDKDF (reference sequence). The CDR3 bases are TGTGCCACCAGCAGCCTCAGACTAGCGGGATTAGACAACGAGCAGTACTTC. This encodes CATSSLRLAGLDNEQYF.

Only one count was recorded for this clonotype. The chain links TRBV29-1 to TRBJ2-5; weak D call: TRBD2 (5 bases). Germline assignment: CDR1 SQVTM and CDR2 ANQGSEA. Trimming took off 7 bases at V and 7 bases at J, with 19 bases between the two ends. This CDR3 is built from 13 residues. The CDR3 region is CSAEGTDAWTQYF. As DNA, the CDR3 is TGCAGCGCCGAGGGAACAGATGCGTGGACCCAGTACTTC.

A remark on this clonotype: One junction end disagrees with the germline gene, perhaps due to a read error. The chain links TRBV6-1 to TRBJ2-2, with D tentatively TRBD1 or TRBD2 (6 bases each). The CDR3 covers 16 residues. The germline V gene has CDR1 MNHNS and CDR2 SASEGT. The CDR3, as DNA: TGTGCCAGCGCGCCCGGGCTGGACAGAAACACCGGGGGGCTGTTTTTT. Protein: CASAPGLDRNTGGLFF.

This clonotype has a handful of counts. The chain combines TRBV7-9 with TRBJ2-2, with 7 nucleotides matching TRBD1. Germline V gives CDR1 SEHNR, CDR2 FQNEAQ (reference sequence). The V gene end was trimmed by 6 bases and the J gene end by 4 bases; junction bases not matched to a gene: 8. This CDR3 region has 15 residues. The CDR3 protein is CASRRDRVGTGELFF. DNA of the CDR3: TGTGCCAGCAGGCGTGACAGGGTGGGCACCGGGGAGCTGTTTTTT.

This clonotype was observed many times. This sequence joins TRBV25-1 and TRBJ2-1; D gene ambiguous. The CDR3 runs 12 residues. Deletions cut 8 bases from V and 10 bases from J, with 15 bases between. The germline CDR1 and CDR2 sequences are MGHDK and SYGVNS. CDR3 residues: CASSEDLWEQFF. DNA for the CDR3: TGTGCCAGCTCCGAGGACCTCTGGGAGCAGTTCTTC.

This clonotype came up many times. This sequence joins TRBV25-1 and TRBJ2-5; TRBD1 matches at 12 bases. Germline V CDR1 and CDR2: MGHDK, SYGVNS. The CDR3 sequence is 16 residues long. V lost 4 bases and J lost 6; bases outside the gene matches: 9. This chain's CDR3 is CASSALGTGGMKTQYF. CDR3 DNA sequence: TGTGCCAGCAGTGCCCTCGGGACAGGGGGCATGAAGACCCAGTACTTC. Combining the CDR3 with reference TRBV25-1 and TRBJ2-5 gives the whole variable domain EADIYQTPRYLVIGTGKKITLECSQTMGHDKMYWYQQDPGMELHLIHYSYGVNSTEKGDLSSESTVSRIRTEHFPLTLESARPSHTSQYLCASSALGTGGMKTQYFGPGTRLLVL.

This clonotype has ten or more counts. V gene TRBV4-1 combines with J gene TRBJ2-7, with D perhaps matching TRBD2 (6 bases). This CDR3 is built from 15 residues. CDR1 is MGHRA and CDR2 is YSYEKL in the germline V gene. Between the trimmed V and J ends, which lost 4 bases and 0 bases, there was a span of 13 bases. Here the CDR3 reads CASSRADGSSYEQYF. CDR3 nucleotides: TGCGCCAGCAGCCGAGCGGACGGGAGCTCCTACGAGCAGTACTTC.

This clonotype has ten or more counts. The CDR3 DNA follows: TGTGCCAGCAGCCCGACTAGCGGACCGACAGATACGCAGTATTTT. Translation: CASSPTSGPTDTQYF. J is TRBJ2-3 and V is TRBV12-3 or TRBV12-4; 9 bases align to TRBD2. The V and J ends lost 6 bases and 3 bases, in that order; junction bases with no gene match: 7. This CDR3 comprises 15 residues.

Many counts were recorded for this clonotype. The V gene is TRBV12-3 or TRBV12-4, the J gene TRBJ2-5; 8 bases fit TRBD1. This CDR3 has 12 residues. Trimming cost V 4 bases and J 5 bases; bases outside gene matches: 0. CDR3 DNA sequence: TGTGCCAGCAGTTGGGACAGGGAGACCCAGTACTTC. Protein sequence: CASSWDRETQYF.